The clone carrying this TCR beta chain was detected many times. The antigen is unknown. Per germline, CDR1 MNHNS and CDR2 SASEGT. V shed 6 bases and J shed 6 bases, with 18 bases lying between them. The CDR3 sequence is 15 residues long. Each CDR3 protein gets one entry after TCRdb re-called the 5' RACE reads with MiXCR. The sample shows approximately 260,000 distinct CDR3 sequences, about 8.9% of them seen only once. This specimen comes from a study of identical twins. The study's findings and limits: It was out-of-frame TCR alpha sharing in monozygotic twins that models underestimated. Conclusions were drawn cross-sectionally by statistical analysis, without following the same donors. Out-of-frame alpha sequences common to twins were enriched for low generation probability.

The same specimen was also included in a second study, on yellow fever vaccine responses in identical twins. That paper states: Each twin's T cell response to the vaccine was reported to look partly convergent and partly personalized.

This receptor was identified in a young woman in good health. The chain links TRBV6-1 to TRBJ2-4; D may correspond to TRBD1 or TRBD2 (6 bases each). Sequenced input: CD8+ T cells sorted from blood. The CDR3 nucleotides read TGTGCCAGCAGCCCACCCAGAGAGGGGGGAAACATTCAGTACTTC. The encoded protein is CASSPPREGGNIQYF.